Below, one T cell receptor beta chain is given with its context. This specimen belongs to a study of T cell responses to AZD1222 COVID-19 vaccine. Assay used: immunoSEQ multiplex PCR; TCRdb lists only in-frame clones, some missing. The sample lists approximately 170,000 clones, about 91% occurring once. Germline V gene sequence: CDR1 LNHDA, CDR2 SQIVND (reference sequence). V lost 5 bases and J 0 bases, leaving 11 bases between the germline ends. The CDR3 spans 15 residues. This sequence originates from an adult who received the AZD1222 COVID-19 vaccine. The source was peripheral blood, collected 28 days after the second AZD1222 dose. This chain connects TRBV19 to TRBJ1-5, with D possibly TRBD1 on 5 matching bases. The CDR3 region is CASSLGGGSNQPQHF. Here the CDR3 DNA reads TGTGCCAGTAGTTTGGGGGGGGGTAGCAATCAGCCCCAGCATTTT.